A single T cell receptor (beta chain) is shown here with its context. Only one count was recorded for this clone. It lacks a known antigen. No qualities accompany the bases; no much larger clone lies one base away. This record comes from a study of PD-L1 blockade in urothelial cancer (dated by TCRdb to 2017 to 2019). Study-wide context: Every patient began therapy in 2014 and was given atezolizumab 1,200 mg intravenously every 3 weeks. About 90% of the roughly 30 patients were males with bladder-origin urothelial cancer, and about 65% of the roughly 30 reported a prior smoking history. An ECOG performance status of 0 or 1 was recorded for the patients, and 0 to 3 prior chemotherapy regimens had been received by the patients. Blood samples were analyzed at two time points: 3 weeks after treatment start (second dose) and 6 weeks after treatment start. Blood samples gave a median of around 130,000 T cells and 83,000 or so unique TCRs, with a median clonality of around 0.074. An exploratory multi-omic analysis was conducted of the somatic, immune and clinical correlates of response to PD-L1 blockade with atezolizumab in urothelial cancer. Pretreatment tumor samples, along with matched peripheral blood serially collected before and after atezolizumab treatment, were subjected to TCR sequencing. Progression-free survival longer than 6 months counted as durable clinical benefit, and TCR features were additionally tested against both progression-free and overall survival. In the same patients who had TCR sequencing, pretreatment tumors also underwent whole exome sequencing and RNA sequencing. Durable clinical benefit was achieved by nine patients but not by the remaining 20. Pretreatment blood TCR-seq was available for about 27 patients, at least one posttreatment blood collection was obtained for some 24 patients, and tumor TCR-seq was available for some 24 patients. Here is what the overall study found, with its caveats: Because of the small sample size (n ≈ 29) and the many exploratory analyses performed, the results are intended to be regarded as hypothesis-generating. Improved progression-free and overall survival was associated with having pretreatment peripheral blood TCR clonality below the median. Greater expansion of tumor-associated TCR clones in peripheral blood 3 weeks after the start of treatment was observed in patients with durable benefit (n of about 21, p = 0.022).

Synthetic TCR analog templates were spiked into each PCR so that absolute template abundance could be estimated from read counts. The immunoSEQ assay was used to amplify TCRbeta CDR3 regions from genomic DNA with bias-controlled V and J gene primers. Sequencing of rearranged TCRbeta segments was done at approximately 20X coverage. As for how the authors treated the data: Sequencing errors were corrected by clustering, and CDR3s were annotated against IMGT so that V, D and J genes could be assigned. Out-of-frame and stop-codon sequences were excluded, and only productive TCRbeta rearrangements were used in downstream analyses. To compute clonality, Shannon entropy was normalized by the log of the number of unique productive sequences and then subtracted from one. Clones differing between time points or between blood and tumor were identified by Fisher's exact test with Benjamini-Hochberg correction at adjusted p below 0.01. What TCRdb holds here is the immuneACCESS table cut down to in-frame rearrangements. Part of the clones is not present; checked against another copy, under half of the missing clones reflect an unresolved V gene, and the others are unexplained. V and J calls plus clone size are reproduced from that table; the DNA served to infer D and trimming. Here the sample has 30,000 to 35,000 clones; approximately 80% occur a single time. More than 30% of the sample is in the top ten clones.

The cohort included roughly 30 patients with locally advanced or metastatic urothelial carcinoma who were treated at Memorial Sloan Kettering on a trial protocol. Peripheral blood mononuclear cells were collected from each patient pretreatment and during treatment, giving between 1 and 8 total time points per patient. The Qiagen DNeasy Blood extraction kit was used to purify genomic DNA from total PBMCs and tumor samples. PBMCs were collected pretreatment and during treatment, and were isolated and stored as previously described. Inclusive of the bounding cysteine and phenylalanine, the CDR3 is 15 residues long. The DNA shown is the 45-base CDR3, in frame from base 1. CDR1 and CDR2 were assigned from the germline V gene (reference sequence) as MNHNY and SVGAGI. The germline V end is reduced by 0 bases and the J end by 3 bases; junction bases left unmatched: 2.

The sequence came from a man between 60 and 75 years old with urothelial cancer. The rearranged chain carries TRBV6-6 and TRBJ2-1; TRBD2 matches 7 bases in the middle. Sample: PBMCs, taken around atezolizumab (anti-PD-L1) treatment. The nucleotide sequence reads TGTGCCAGCAGTTACTCCAGCGGGAACTACAATGAGCAGTTCTTC. This yields the protein CASSYSSGNYNEQFF.